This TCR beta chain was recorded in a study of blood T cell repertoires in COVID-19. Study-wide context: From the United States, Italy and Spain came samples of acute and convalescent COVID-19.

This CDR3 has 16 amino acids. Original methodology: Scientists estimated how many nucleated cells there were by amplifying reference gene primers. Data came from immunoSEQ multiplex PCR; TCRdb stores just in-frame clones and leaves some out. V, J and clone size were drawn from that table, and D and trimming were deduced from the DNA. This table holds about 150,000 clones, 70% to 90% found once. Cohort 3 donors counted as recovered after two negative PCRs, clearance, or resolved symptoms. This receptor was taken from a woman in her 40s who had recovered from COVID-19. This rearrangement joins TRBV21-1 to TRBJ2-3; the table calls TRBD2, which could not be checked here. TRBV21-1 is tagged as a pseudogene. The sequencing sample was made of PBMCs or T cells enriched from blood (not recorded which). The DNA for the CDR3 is TGTGCCAGCAGTCCCCGACTAGCGCGTAGCACAGATACGCAGTATTTT. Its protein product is CASSPRLARSTDTQYF.